The text below deals with one T cell receptor beta chain. The data are from a study of blood T cell repertoires in COVID-19. TCRdb keeps only in-frame clones here, not all; method: immunoSEQ multiplex PCR. The profile shows fewer than 250,000 clones, around 84% of them singletons. Germline CDR1 SNHLY, CDR2 FYNNEI. V was clipped by 7 bases and J by 4 bases; unmatched bases: 8. The CDR3 is 16 residues long. The sequencing input was peripheral blood. The chain recombines TRBV2 with TRBJ2-6; 9 nucleotides match TRBD1. This receptor was identified in a woman of 80 years or more with COVID-19, enrolled during active disease. DNA of the CDR3: TGTGCCAGCACCTTGGACAGGGGCCGGGGGGCCAACGTCCTGACTTTC. Translated, it gives CASTLDRGRGANVLTF.